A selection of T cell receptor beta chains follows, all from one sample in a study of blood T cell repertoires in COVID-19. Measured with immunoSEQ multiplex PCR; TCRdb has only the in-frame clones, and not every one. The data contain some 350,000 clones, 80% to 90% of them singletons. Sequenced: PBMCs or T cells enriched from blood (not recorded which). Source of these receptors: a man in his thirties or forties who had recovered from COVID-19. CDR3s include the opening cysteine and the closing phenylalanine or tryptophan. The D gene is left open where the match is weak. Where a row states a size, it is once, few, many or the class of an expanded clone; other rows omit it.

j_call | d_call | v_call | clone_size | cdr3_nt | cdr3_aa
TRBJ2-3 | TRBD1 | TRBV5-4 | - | TGTGCCAGCAGCTTAGGACAGGGTGGCACAGATACGCAGTATTTT | CASSLGQGGTDTQYF
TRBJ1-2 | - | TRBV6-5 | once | TGTGCCAGCAGTTCCGACACGTTCTATGGCTACACCTTC | CASSSDTFYGYTF
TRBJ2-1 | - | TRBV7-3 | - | TGTGCCAGCAGCTTAGACGGACTCCTGGGCAATGAGCAGTTCTTC | CASSLDGLLGNEQFF
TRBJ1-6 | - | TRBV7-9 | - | TGTGCCAGCAGCTTAGAGGCAGGGAATTCACCCCTCCACTTT | CASSLEAGNSPLHF
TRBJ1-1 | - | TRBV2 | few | TGTGCCAGCAGTGGGGGCAGGGCATACACTGAAGCTTTCTTT | CASSGGRAYTEAFF
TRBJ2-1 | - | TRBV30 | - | TGTGCCTGGAGTGTAATAGGGGGTGAGCAGTTCTTC | CAWSVIGGEQFF
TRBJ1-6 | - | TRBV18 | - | TGTGCCAGCTCACCAAATCGGCAGGGGAATTCACCCCTCCACTTT | CASSPNRQGNSPLHF
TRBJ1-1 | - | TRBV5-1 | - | TGCGCCAGCAGCGAGAGTCGGGAGATGAACACTGAAGCTTTCTTT | CASSESREMNTEAFF
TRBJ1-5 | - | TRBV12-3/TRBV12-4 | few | TGTGCCAGCAGTCTACAGGGACAGCCCCAGCATTTT | CASSLQGQPQHF
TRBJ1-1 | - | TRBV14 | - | TGTGCCAGCAGCCTGGCGAGGGCGAACACTGAAGCTTTCTTT | CASSLARANTEAFF
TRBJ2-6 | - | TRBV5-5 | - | TGTGCCAGCAGCCAAACAGGGTCTGGGGCCAACGTCCTGACTTTC | CASSQTGSGANVLTF
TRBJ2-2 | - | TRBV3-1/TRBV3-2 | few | TGTGCCAGCAGCCAGATACAGAACACCGGGGAGCTGTTTTTT | CASSQIQNTGELFF
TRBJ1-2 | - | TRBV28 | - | TGTGCCAGCAGTTTACGGCCTGAAGGGGTCTATGGCTACACCTTC | CASSLRPEGVYGYTF
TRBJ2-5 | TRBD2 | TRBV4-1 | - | TGCGCCAGCAGCCAAGCCCCCCGGACTAGCGGGGGCCAAGAGACCCAGTACTTC | CASSQAPRTSGGQETQYF
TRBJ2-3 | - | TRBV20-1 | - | TGCAGTGCTAGGGCCCCAGATACGCAGTATTTT | CSARAPDTQYF
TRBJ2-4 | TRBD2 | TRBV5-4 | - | TGTGCCAGCAGCTTGGTGACTAGCGGGGGGGCCTTCGCCAAAAACATTCAGTACTTC | CASSLVTSGGAFAKNIQYF
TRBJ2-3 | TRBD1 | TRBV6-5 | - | TGTGCCAGCAGTCGGGACAGGGGGCGAGATACGCAGTATTTT | CASSRDRGRDTQYF
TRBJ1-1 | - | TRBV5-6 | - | TGTGCCAGCAGCTTGCCAGCGGACACTGAAGCTTTCTTT | CASSLPADTEAFF
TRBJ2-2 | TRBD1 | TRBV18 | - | TGTGCCAGCAAACAGGGGTCGGACACCGGGGAGCTGTTTTTT | CASKQGSDTGELFF
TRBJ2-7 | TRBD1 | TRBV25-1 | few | TGTGCCAGCGGGACAGACCTCTACGAGCAGTACTTC | CASGTDLYEQYF
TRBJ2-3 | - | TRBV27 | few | TGTGCCAGCAGTTTATTGGCGGGGGCCAACACAGATACGCAGTATTTT | CASSLLAGANTDTQYF
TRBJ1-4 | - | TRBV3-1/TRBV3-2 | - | TGTGCCAGCAGCCATAGGACAGTCTATGAAAAACTGTTTTTT | CASSHRTVYEKLFF
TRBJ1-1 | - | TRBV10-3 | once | TGTGCCACCGCTTTGACGGGAGCTGAAGCTTTCTTT | CATALTGAEAFF
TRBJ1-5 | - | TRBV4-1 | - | TGCGCCAGCAGCCCTTCCTGGACAGCTAATCAGCCCCAGCATTTT | CASSPSWTANQPQHF
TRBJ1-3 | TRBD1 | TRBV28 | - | TGTGCCAGCAGTTTGTATGGGACAGGGGCGCGAAACACCATATATTTT | CASSLYGTGARNTIYF
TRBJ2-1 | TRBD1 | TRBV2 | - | TGTGCCAGCAGTGAATCAGGACAGGAAACGCATGAGCAGTTCTTC | CASSESGQETHEQFF
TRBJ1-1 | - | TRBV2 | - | TGTGCCAGCAGTGAAACTAACTGGGACACTGAAGCTTTCTTT | CASSETNWDTEAFF
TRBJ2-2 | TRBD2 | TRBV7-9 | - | TGTGCCAGCCTCACTAGCGGGAGATCCACCGGGGAGCTGTTTTTT | CASLTSGRSTGELFF
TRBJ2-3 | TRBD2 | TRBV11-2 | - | TGTGCCAGCAGCAGCCAGCGGGGGGCAGATACGCAGTATTTT | CASSSQRGADTQYF
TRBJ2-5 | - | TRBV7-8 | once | TGTGCCAGCAGCCCCGACGGGGAGACCCAGTACTTC | CASSPDGETQYF
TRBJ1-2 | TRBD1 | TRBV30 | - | TGTGCCTGGAGTGTACGGCAGGGGGTACATGGCTACACCTTC | CAWSVRQGVHGYTF
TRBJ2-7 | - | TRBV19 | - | TGTGCCAGTAGTATAGGTTCTAGGGGCGCTACCTACGAGCAGTACTTC | CASSIGSRGATYEQYF
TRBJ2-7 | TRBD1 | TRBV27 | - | TGTGCCAGCAGTTTAGGGGACAGGTTCCCTTACGAGCAGTACTTC | CASSLGDRFPYEQYF
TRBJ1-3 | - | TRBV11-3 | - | TGTGCCAGCAGCTTAGACCGTGGAAACACCATATATTTT | CASSLDRGNTIYF
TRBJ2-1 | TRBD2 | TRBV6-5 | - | TGTGCCAGCAGCTTAAGCGGGGGGGCCAATGAGCAGTTCTTC | CASSLSGGANEQFF
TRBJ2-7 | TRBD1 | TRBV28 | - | TGTGCCAGCAGCCACGGACAGGGGGTAAGCTACGAGCAGTACTTC | CASSHGQGVSYEQYF